This T cell receptor beta chain was recovered during a study of blood T cell repertoires in COVID-19. Study in general: The study drew acute and convalescent COVID-19 samples from the United States, Italy and Spain. PBMCs, B-cell-depleted T cells, or T cells provided the cDNA or gDNA that made up the material.

Only in-frame clones appear in the TCRdb table, and some are missing; sequencing was by immunoSEQ multiplex PCR. In the table there are over 150,000 clones, 80% to 90% of which are singletons. CDR1 is SNHLY and CDR2 is FYNNEI in the germline V gene. The CDR3 is 13 residues long. With V trimmed by 5 bases and J by 4 bases, 5 bases remained unmatched. The V call is TRBV2, the J call TRBJ2-7; TRBD1 aligns across 7 bases. The TCR sequence derives from a woman aged 60-75 years with COVID-19, enrolled during active disease. The specimen sequenced was peripheral blood. The CDR3 DNA sequence: TGTGCCAGCAGTCTGACAGGGACGTACGAGCAGTACGTC. This translates into CASSLTGTYEQYV.